The clone carrying this T cell receptor beta chain turned up a few times. The data belong to a study of T-cell reconstitution after alpha-beta-depleted transplantation in children. Germline CDR1 and CDR2: LGHNT and FRNRAP. The CDR3 sequence is 19 residues long. Trimming stripped 0 bases from V and 0 bases from J, with 18 bases between. TCRbeta library preparation incorporated unique molecular identifiers. Via MiXCR, TCRdb re-called the PCR reads, giving one row per CDR3 protein. The sample includes just over 950,000 distinct CDR3 sequences, roughly 31% of them seen just once. This sequence originates from a boy younger than two who had a stem cell transplant for SCID, so the T cells may come from the graft donor. Source: PBMCs, mostly from graft donor cells, taken 360 days after TCRalphabeta/CD19-depleted stem cell transplant. The rearrangement uses TRBV12-5 and TRBJ2-1; no clear D gene. CDR3 sequence: CASGLVGYLAESSYNEQFF. The CDR3 DNA is TGTGCTAGTGGTTTGGTGGGGTATTTAGCCGAGAGCTCCTACAATGAGCAGTTCTTC.